This entry describes one T cell receptor (beta chain). Antigen: not known. CD45RO-negative, CCR7-selected cells formed the naive CD8 fraction, which excluded terminally differentiated effector memory CD45RA+ cells. The data stem from a study of shared clonotypes between healthy human individuals. Study-wide findings and caveats: The study drew on few donors, limiting represented genetic and exposure-history diversity.

This CDR3 is 12 amino acids long. Per the germline V gene, CDR1 is SEHNR and CDR2 is FQNEAQ (reference sequence). Between the trimmed V and J ends, which lost 5 bases and 2 bases, there was a span of 6 bases. Produced via immunoSEQ multiplex PCR; TCRdb's table is partial and in-frame only. Seen here are around 2,000,000 clones, 90% to 95% observed once, and the top ten hold 1.5% to 2%. Material: naive CD8+ T cells from PBMCs. The chain links TRBV7-9 to TRBJ1-1; D call uncertain. The source of this sequence is a man aged 18 to 29 in good health. Some clones in this sample may be carry-over from other donors' samples. As DNA, the CDR3 is TGTGCCAGCAGCATCATTAACACTGAAGCTTTCTTT. It yields the protein CASSIINTEAFF.